This T cell receptor (beta chain) is from a study of naive and memory T cell subsets. CMV status came from CD4+ IFNgamma after overnight CMV lysate stimulation. Cells stained for CD3, CD4, CD8, CD45RA, CD27 and viability were sorted into four CD45RA/CD27 subsets. There are 15 residues in the CDR3. Trimming cost V 0 bases and J 7 bases, with 15 bases left between them. From germline, CDR1 is DFQATT and CDR2 SNEGSKA (reference sequence). Two oligonucleotides, mixed equimolar, formed the beta constant-region primer covering TRBC1 and TRBC2. Nested alpha and beta constant-region primers with the SP2 primer drove four PCR rounds on ligated cDNA. An oligonucleotide with the SP2 primer and a 12-nucleotide UMI was ligated to the cDNA 3' end. TCRdb reanalysed the UMI-ligation and nested PCR reads using MiXCR and keeps one entry per CDR3 protein. Of 150,000 or so distinct CDR3 sequences in the sample, approximately 22% were seen once.

Points from the study as a whole: Clonotypes are single alpha or beta chains, not paired receptors. Naive repertoires, especially CD8, held a few larger clonotypes, possibly memory cells re-expressing CD45RA.

Remarks on this clonotype: What it binds is not known.

This TCR came from a human donor in good health. Sequenced input: naive CD4+ T cells from blood. The chain joins TRBV20-1 to TRBJ1-4; the D gene is possibly TRBD1 (6 bases). The CDR3 nucleotides are TGCAGTGCTAGAGAGGACAGTAGAGGTCGTGAAAAACTGTTTTTT. The encoded protein is CSAREDSRGREKLFF.